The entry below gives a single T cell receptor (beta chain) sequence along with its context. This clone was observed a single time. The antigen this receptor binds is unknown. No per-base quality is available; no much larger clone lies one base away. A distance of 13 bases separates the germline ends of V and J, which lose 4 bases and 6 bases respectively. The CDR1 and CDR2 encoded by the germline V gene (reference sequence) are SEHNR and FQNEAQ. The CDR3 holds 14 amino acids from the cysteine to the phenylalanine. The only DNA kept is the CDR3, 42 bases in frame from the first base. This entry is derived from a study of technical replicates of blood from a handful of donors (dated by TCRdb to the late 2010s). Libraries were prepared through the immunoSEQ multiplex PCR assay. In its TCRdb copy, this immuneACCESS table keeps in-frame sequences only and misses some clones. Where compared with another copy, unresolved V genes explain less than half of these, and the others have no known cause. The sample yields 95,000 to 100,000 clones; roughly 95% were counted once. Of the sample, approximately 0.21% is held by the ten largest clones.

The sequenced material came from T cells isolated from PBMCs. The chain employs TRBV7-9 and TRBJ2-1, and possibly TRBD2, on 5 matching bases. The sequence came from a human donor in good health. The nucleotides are TGTGCCAGCAGCTCGAGGGCCAGCGGCAATGAGCAGTTCTTC. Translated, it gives CASSSRASGNEQFF. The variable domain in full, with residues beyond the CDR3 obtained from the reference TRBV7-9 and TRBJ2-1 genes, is DTGVSQNPRHKITKRGQNVTFRCDPISEHNRLYWYRQTLGQGPEFLTYFQNEAQLEKSRLLSDRFSAERPKGSFSTLEIQRTEQGDSAMYLCASSSRASGNEQFFGPGTRLTVL.